A selection of T cell receptor beta chains follows, all from one sample in a study of CD8+ T cells in alopecia areata. Profiling relied on immunoSEQ multiplex PCR, and the TCRdb table lists in-frame clones only, not all of them. The sample lists hundreds of thousands of clones, roughly two thirds occurring once. The sequenced sample was CD4+ T cells sorted from blood, obtained at week 0. The source of these receptors is a human donor with alopecia areata. Both conserved end residues are part of each CDR3. A D gene is named only where the DNA matches it firmly. Only part of the rows carry a size: once, few, many, or a class if the clone is expanded.

TRBV29-1	TRBD1	-	TRBJ1-1	CSVETGQGIGTEAFF	TGCAGCGTTGAAACGGGACAGGGTATTGGCACTGAAGCTTTCTTT
TRBV30	-	-	TRBJ1-2	CAWKAENYGYTF	TGTGCCTGGAAGGCAGAGAACTATGGCTACACCTTC
TRBV5-1	TRBD1	-	TRBJ2-7	CASSQQQGVSYEQYF	TGCGCCAGCAGCCAACAACAGGGGGTAAGCTACGAGCAGTACTTC
TRBV7-9	-	-	TRBJ2-1	CASSLVRQVGEQFF	TGTGCCAGCAGCTTAGTTCGGCAGGTCGGTGAGCAGTTCTTC
TRBV19	-	-	TRBJ2-6	CASSMGGSGANVLTF	TGTGCCAGTAGTATGGGTGGGTCTGGGGCCAACGTCCTGACTTTC
TRBV5-1	-	-	TRBJ2-2	CASSPMGGRGGELFF	TGCGCCAGCAGCCCTATGGGGGGGCGTGGCGGGGAGCTGTTTTTT
TRBV9	-	-	TRBJ1-6	CASSGHSDSPLHF	TGTGCCAGCAGCGGACACAGCGATTCACCCCTCCACTTT
TRBV6-5	-	-	TRBJ1-5	CASSWRDNQPQHF	TGTGCCAGCTCCTGGAGGGACAATCAGCCCCAGCATTTT
TRBV7-3	-	-	TRBJ2-7	CASSLTGTYEQYF	TGTGCCAGCAGCTTAACGGGCACATACGAGCAGTACTTC
TRBV7-2	TRBD1	-	TRBJ2-2	CASRRQGHAGELFF	TGTGCCAGCAGGAGACAGGGCCACGCCGGGGAGCTGTTTTTT
TRBV15	-	-	TRBJ2-2	CATRHRVGGSGGVDTGELFF	TGTGCCACCAGACACCGCGTAGGGGGTTCAGGTGGTGTGGACACCGGGGAGCTGTTTTTT
TRBV5-1	TRBD1	-	TRBJ1-6	CASSLGQGQSPLHF	TGCGCCAGCAGCTTGGGACAGGGACAATCACCCCTCCACTTT
TRBV5-1	TRBD2	-	TRBJ2-5	CASSGSGVETQYF	TGCGCCAGCAGCGGGAGCGGGGTGGAGACCCAGTACTTC
TRBV27	-	once	TRBJ2-6	CASSLGGANVLTF	TGTGCCAGCAGTCTTGGGGGGGCCAACGTCCTGACTTTC
TRBV29-1	-	-	TRBJ2-3	CSARTDTQYF	TGCAGCGCCCGCACAGATACGCAGTATTTT
TRBV7-2	-	-	TRBJ1-1	CASSLDQNTEAFF	TGTGCCAGCAGCTTAGACCAGAACACTGAAGCTTTCTTT
TRBV18	-	few	TRBJ2-3	CASSPLDHLEYTDTQYF	TGTGCCAGCTCACCCCTGGACCACTTGGAATACACAGATACGCAGTATTTT
TRBV29-1	TRBD1	-	TRBJ1-5	CSVSGTGDSNQPQHF	TGCAGCGTTTCTGGGACAGGGGATAGCAATCAGCCCCAGCATTTT
TRBV7-7	-	-	TRBJ2-3	CASSQDAGRTDTQYF	TGTGCTAGCAGCCAAGATGCGGGGCGCACAGATACGCAGTATTTT
TRBV30	-	-	TRBJ2-3	CAWSTGSTDTQYF	TGTGCCTGGTCTACAGGGAGCACAGATACGCAGTATTTT
TRBV29-1	-	-	TRBJ2-3	CSARGPTDTQYF	TGCAGCGCCAGGGGTCCCACAGATACGCAGTATTTT
TRBV29-1	-	-	TRBJ2-2	CSVGFGTHTGELFF	TGCAGCGTTGGCTTTGGGACCCACACCGGGGAGCTGTTTTTT
TRBV7-6	TRBD1	once	TRBJ2-1	CASSSYRGKDYNEQFF	TGTGCCAGCAGCTCTTACAGGGGGAAAGACTACAATGAGCAGTTCTTC
TRBV30	-	once	TRBJ1-2	CAWSGSREKDNYGYTF	TGTGCCTGGAGCGGGAGTCGGGAGAAGGATAACTATGGCTACACCTTC
TRBV30	TRBD1	-	TRBJ2-1	CAWSVLDRSYNEQFF	TGTGCCTGGAGTGTACTGGACAGGTCCTACAATGAGCAGTTCTTC
TRBV13	-	once	TRBJ2-2	CASRLFQQTTNTGELFF	TGTGCCAGCAGATTGTTCCAACAGACTACGAACACCGGGGAGCTGTTTTTT
TRBV30	-	-	TRBJ1-1	CAWSVGVGGTEAFF	TGTGCCTGGAGTGTCGGTGTAGGGGGCACTGAAGCTTTCTTT
TRBV29-1	-	-	TRBJ2-1	CSVARGIGLKTQFF	TGCAGCGTTGCAAGGGGAATAGGGTTAAAAACGCAGTTCTTC
TRBV25-1	-	-	TRBJ1-4	CASKRASNEKLFF	TGTGCCAGCAAGCGGGCAAGTAATGAAAAACTGTTTTTT
TRBV5-1	TRBD1	once	TRBJ1-6	CASSWGQVNSPLHF	TGCGCCAGCAGCTGGGGACAGGTTAATTCACCCCTCCACTTT
TRBV29-1	-	-	TRBJ1-5	CSVGDRNQPQHF	TGCAGCGTTGGAGACAGGAATCAGCCCCAGCATTTT
TRBV30	TRBD1	-	TRBJ1-4	CAWSVDRGNEKLFF	TGTGCCTGGAGTGTAGACAGGGGAAATGAAAAACTGTTTTTT
TRBV6-5	TRBD1	-	TRBJ2-7	CASSYTDRDEQYF	TGTGCCAGCAGTTACACCGACAGGGACGAGCAGTACTTC
TRBV20-1	-	-	TRBJ2-2	CSASRAGELFF	TGCAGTGCCTCGAGGGCCGGGGAGCTGTTTTTT
TRBV29-1	-	-	TRBJ2-2	CSGLLGANTGELFF	TGCAGCGGCTTGCTGGGGGCGAACACCGGGGAGCTGTTTTTT
TRBV25-1	-	-	TRBJ2-5	CASSDEMGVETQYF	TGTGCCAGCAGTGATGAGATGGGGGTTGAGACCCAGTACTTC
TRBV29-1	TRBD1	-	TRBJ2-4	CSAGRQGGILVAKNIQYF	TGCAGCGCTGGGAGACAGGGTGGAATCCTCGTGGCCAAAAACATTCAGTACTTC
TRBV30	-	-	TRBJ1-2	CAWGQARGYTF	TGTGCCTGGGGCCAAGCAAGAGGCTACACCTTC
TRBV7-8	TRBD1	-	TRBJ2-2	CASSSRDRVTGELFF	TGTGCCAGCAGCTCCCGGGACAGGGTCACCGGGGAGCTGTTTTTT
TRBV29-1	-	few	TRBJ2-1	CSVEDRKNSYNEQFF	TGCAGCGTTGAAGACAGGAAAAACTCCTACAATGAGCAGTTCTTC
TRBV19	TRBD2	few	TRBJ2-4	CASSPSSGGPLNIQYF	TGTGCCAGTAGTCCCTCTAGCGGGGGCCCACTGAACATTCAGTACTTC
TRBV19	-	-	TRBJ2-3	CAIWLRTDTQYF	TGTGCCATCTGGTTAAGAACAGATACGCAGTATTTT
TRBV29-1	TRBD2	-	TRBJ2-3	CSVKPGGGAFRDTQYF	TGCAGCGTTAAGCCTGGCGGGGGGGCCTTTCGAGATACGCAGTATTTT
TRBV5-4	-	-	TRBJ1-6	CASSPEGRSYNSPLHF	TGTGCCAGCAGCCCTGAAGGGCGGTCCTATAATTCACCCCTCCACTTT
TRBV5-1	-	-	TRBJ2-7	CASSLERPYEQYF	TGCGCCAGCAGCTTGGAGAGACCCTACGAGCAGTACTTC
TRBV27	TRBD1	-	TRBJ2-3	CASSLRTGGLGDTQYF	TGTGCCAGCAGTCTCCGTACAGGGGGCTTGGGAGATACGCAGTATTTT
TRBV2	-	-	TRBJ2-2	CASSERSTSTGELFF	TGTGCCAGCAGTGAAAGGAGTACCTCCACCGGGGAGCTGTTTTTT
TRBV10-3	TRBD1	-	TRBJ2-6	CAISLGTGDSGANVLTF	TGTGCCATCAGTTTGGGGACAGGGGACTCTGGGGCCAACGTCCTGACTTTC
TRBV5-5	-	-	TRBJ2-4	CASSAWAAREGNIQYF	TGTGCCAGCAGCGCCTGGGCAGCGCGAGAGGGAAACATTCAGTACTTC
TRBV30	-	few	TRBJ2-1	CAWNQVGSYNEQFF	TGTGCCTGGAATCAGGTCGGCTCCTACAATGAGCAGTTCTTC
TRBV29-1	-	-	TRBJ2-5	CSVEAGSETQYF	TGCAGCGTTGAAGCAGGGTCGGAGACCCAGTACTTC
TRBV30	-	once	TRBJ1-2	CAWSRQVGYGYTF	TGTGCCTGGAGTCGCCAGGTCGGCTATGGCTACACCTTC
TRBV7-2	-	-	TRBJ2-5	CASSLHQETQYF	TGTGCCAGCAGCTTACACCAAGAGACCCAGTACTTC
TRBV6-5	-	few	TRBJ2-5	CASSYTGGVSQYF	TGTGCCAGCAGTTACACCGGGGGTGTGAGCCAGTACTTC
TRBV5-1	-	-	TRBJ1-6	CASSLEGSVLYSPLHF	TGCGCCAGCAGCTTGGAGGGGTCCGTTCTCTATTCACCCCTCCACTTT